The rows below give T cell receptor beta chains drawn from one sample of a study of T cell clusters in autoimmune cytopenias. Using the multiplex PCR reads, TCRdb records one entry per CDR3 protein without DNA. The sample has 2,100 or so distinct CDR3 sequences. Sequenced sample: peripheral blood. The receptor set was obtained from a human donor with an autoimmune cytopenia or autoimmune hepatitis (not recorded which). Both conserved end residues are part of each CDR3. Each record gives: clone size, J gene, V gene, CDR3 length, CDR3 protein. The size of a clone is reported for some rows only, either as once, few or many, or as a class for expanded clones.

>medium-sized|TRBJ1-2|TRBV7-9|13
CASSGNMVYGYTF
>NA|TRBJ1-5|TRBV15|15
CATSKTRGINQPQHF
>NA|TRBJ2-2|TRBV19|15
CASSLDGAATGELFF
>NA|TRBJ2-5|TRBV5-1|15
CASSIGQGGQETQYF
>medium-sized|TRBJ1-2|TRBV27|13
CASSYPGNRGYTF
>NA|TRBJ2-1|TRBV19|16
CASSRRTSGGANEQFF
>medium-sized|TRBJ2-7|TRBV30|13
CAWRGGSYYEQYF
>NA|TRBJ2-6|TRBV7-9|18
CASSLKGTPLEGANVLTF
>medium-sized|TRBJ2-2|TRBV27|13
CASSWKGTGELFF
>medium-sized|TRBJ2-3|TRBV7-6|14
CASSTDDSTDTQYF
>medium-sized|TRBJ2-2|TRBV6-2/TRBV6-3|16
CATGTSGGAHTGELFF
>NA|TRBJ1-1|TRBV27|13
CASSFAENTEAFF
>medium-sized|TRBJ2-1|TRBV29-1|13
CSVEPGGGNEQFF
>medium-sized|TRBJ2-3|TRBV19|18
CASSRGLAGGIRTDTQYF
>large|TRBJ2-5|TRBV19|14
CASSRTGNQETQYF
>medium-sized|TRBJ2-2|TRBV6-4|13
CASSRGVTGELFF
>medium-sized|TRBJ2-5|TRBV15|14
CATSRDRQIETQYF
>medium-sized|TRBJ2-2|TRBV27|14
CASSALDSAGELFF
>medium-sized|TRBJ2-1|TRBV15|17
CATSRERAGASYNEQFF
>medium-sized|TRBJ2-7|TRBV27|13
CASSLTGVHEQYF
>medium-sized|TRBJ1-1|TRBV6-5|11
CATLDGHEAFF
>medium-sized|TRBJ2-7|TRBV6-5|12
CASRAVEGLRYF
>NA|TRBJ2-7|TRBV20-1|13
CSASPGLDYEQYF
>medium-sized|TRBJ2-3|TRBV19|15
CASSRVDRATDTQYF
>medium-sized|TRBJ1-1|TRBV10-3|14
CAISESPGNTEAFF
>NA|TRBJ2-2|TRBV6-5|15
CASSWGGAHTGELFF
>NA|TRBJ1-2|TRBV19|13
CARRKEEKDGYTF
>medium-sized|TRBJ2-6|TRBV18|19
CASSPLRDRPISGANVLTF